This T cell receptor (beta chain) was captured by sequencing in a study of OX40 agonist ivuxolimab in advanced cancers. Study overall: Patients undergoing dose escalation presented with hepatocellular carcinoma, melanoma, renal cell or head and neck cancer.

V lost 5 bases to trimming and J lost 2 bases; unmatched junction nucleotides: 7. The CDR3 is made up of 15 amino acids. From germline, CDR1 is SGHAT and CDR2 FQNNGV. Anyone with autoimmune disease history or systemic immunosuppression was excluded. About this clone itself: Its antigen is unidentified.

General study results and limits: CD8+ T cells were the subset that, on average, had more expanded clones than CD4+. There was clonal expansion of CD4+ and CD8+ blood T cells by week 6 at 0.1 to 3.0 mg/kg.

Method: immunoSEQ multiplex PCR; TCRdb's copy keeps in-frame clones and lacks some. The repertoire holds tens of thousands of clones, with 70% to 90% as singletons. This receptor was taken from an adult with an advanced solid tumor such as melanoma, head and neck, liver or kidney cancer. Sequenced here: CD4+ or CD8+ T cells sorted from blood, sampled in a trial of the OX40 agonist ivuxolimab. V gene TRBV11-2 combines with J gene TRBJ2-5; 8 bases map to TRBD1. In nucleotides, the CDR3 is TGTGCCAGCAGCCTAGGACAGGGCCTTCAAGAGACCCAGTACTTC. This sequence encodes CASSLGQGLQETQYF.